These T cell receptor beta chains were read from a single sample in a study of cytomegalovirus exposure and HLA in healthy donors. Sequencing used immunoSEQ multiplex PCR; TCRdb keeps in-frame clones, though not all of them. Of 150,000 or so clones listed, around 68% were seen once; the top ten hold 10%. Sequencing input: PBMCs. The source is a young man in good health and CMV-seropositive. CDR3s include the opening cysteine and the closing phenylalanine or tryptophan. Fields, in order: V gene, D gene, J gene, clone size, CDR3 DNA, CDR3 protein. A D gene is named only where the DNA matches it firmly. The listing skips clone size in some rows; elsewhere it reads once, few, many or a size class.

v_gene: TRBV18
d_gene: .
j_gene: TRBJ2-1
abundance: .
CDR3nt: TGTGCCAGCTCACCACTTACCGTGTTAGACAATGAGCAGTTCTTC
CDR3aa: CASSPLTVLDNEQFF

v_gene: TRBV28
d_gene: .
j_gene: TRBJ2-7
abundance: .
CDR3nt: TGTGCCAGCAGTTCAGGGTTCTACGAGCAGTACTTC
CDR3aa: CASSSGFYEQYF

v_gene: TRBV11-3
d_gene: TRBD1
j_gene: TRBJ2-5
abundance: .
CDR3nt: TGTGCCAGCAGCTTAGCCCGTAGACAGGGGTTGGGGGAGACCCAGTACTTC
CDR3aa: CASSLARRQGLGETQYF

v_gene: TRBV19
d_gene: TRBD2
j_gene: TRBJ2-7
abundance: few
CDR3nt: TGTGCCAGTAGTATACATAAGGTAGCGGGAGCCTACGAGCAGTACTTC
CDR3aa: CASSIHKVAGAYEQYF

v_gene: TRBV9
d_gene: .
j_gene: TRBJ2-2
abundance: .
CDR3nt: TGTGCCAGCAGCCCCTATGACTACACCGGGGAGCTGTTTTTT
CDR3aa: CASSPYDYTGELFF

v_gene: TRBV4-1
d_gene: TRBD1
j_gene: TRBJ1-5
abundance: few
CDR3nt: TGCGCCAGCAGCCTCGGACAGGCCTCGGAGCCCCAGCATTTT
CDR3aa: CASSLGQASEPQHF

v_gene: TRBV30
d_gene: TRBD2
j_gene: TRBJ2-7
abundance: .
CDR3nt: TGTGCCTGGAGTGTACCTAGCGGGAGTAACTACGAGCAGTACTTC
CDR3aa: CAWSVPSGSNYEQYF

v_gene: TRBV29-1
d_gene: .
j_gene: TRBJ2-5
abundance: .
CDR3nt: TGCAGCGTTGTTAGGGGCCAAGAGACCCAGTACTTC
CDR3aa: CSVVRGQETQYF

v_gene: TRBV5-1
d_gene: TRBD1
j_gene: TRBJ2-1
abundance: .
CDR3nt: TGCGCCAGCAGCTTGTCTACAGGGGACTACAATGAGCAGTTCTTC
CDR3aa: CASSLSTGDYNEQFF

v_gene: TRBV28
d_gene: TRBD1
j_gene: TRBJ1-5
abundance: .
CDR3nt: TGTGCCAGCACCCCAGGGGGGTCAAGCAATCAGCCCCAGCATTTT
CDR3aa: CASTPGGSSNQPQHF

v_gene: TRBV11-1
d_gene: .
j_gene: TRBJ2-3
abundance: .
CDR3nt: TGTGCCAGCAGCTTTATAGCGTCTAGCACAGATACGCAGTATTTT
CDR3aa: CASSFIASSTDTQYF

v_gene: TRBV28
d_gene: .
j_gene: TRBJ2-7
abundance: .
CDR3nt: TGTGCCAGCAGTTTATGGCCCCGAGGGTGCGACTTC
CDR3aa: CASSLWPRGCDF

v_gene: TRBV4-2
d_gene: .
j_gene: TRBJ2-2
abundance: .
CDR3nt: TGTGCCAGCAGCCACAAAGGGGCCGGGGAGCTGTTTTTT
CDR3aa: CASSHKGAGELFF

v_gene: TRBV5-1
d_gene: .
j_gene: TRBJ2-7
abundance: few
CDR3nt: TGCGCCAGCAGCACTGGGCACTACGAGCAGTACTTC
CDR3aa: CASSTGHYEQYF

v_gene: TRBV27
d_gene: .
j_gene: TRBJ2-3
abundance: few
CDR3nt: TGTGCCACTACCGGGACTTCGATAGATACGCAGTATTTT
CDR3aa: CATTGTSIDTQYF

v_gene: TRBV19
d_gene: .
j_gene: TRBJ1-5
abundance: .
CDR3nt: TGTGCCAGTAGTATTTCTCCAGGGCTGAATCAGCCCCAGCATTTT
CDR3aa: CASSISPGLNQPQHF

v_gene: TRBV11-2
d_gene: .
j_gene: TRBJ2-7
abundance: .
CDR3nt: TGTGCCAGCAGCCCGACCTCCGGCGGGATGTTC
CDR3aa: CASSPTSGGMF

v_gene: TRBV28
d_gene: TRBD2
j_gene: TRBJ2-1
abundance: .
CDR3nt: TGTGCCAGCAGTCGACTAGCGGGAACGGGGTACAATGAGCAGTTCTTC
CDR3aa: CASSRLAGTGYNEQFF

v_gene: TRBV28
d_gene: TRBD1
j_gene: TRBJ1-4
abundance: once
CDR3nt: TGTGCCAGCAGTGCCTACAGTCCAGGGGGCTGGGAAAAACTGTTTTTT
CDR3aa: CASSAYSPGGWEKLFF

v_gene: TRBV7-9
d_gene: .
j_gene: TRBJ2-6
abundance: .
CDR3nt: TGTGCCAGCAGCTTAGGATGGCGGGTTAGCTCTGGGGCCAACGTCCTGACTTTC
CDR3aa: CASSLGWRVSSGANVLTF

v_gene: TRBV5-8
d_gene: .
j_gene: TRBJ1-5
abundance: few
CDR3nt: TGTGCCAGCAGCTTGGAACCCCGCGGCGGTAGCAATCAGCCCCAGCATTTT
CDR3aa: CASSLEPRGGSNQPQHF

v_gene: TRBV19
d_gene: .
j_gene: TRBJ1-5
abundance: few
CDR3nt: TGTGCCAGTAGTATAGAGAGGGAGGGTCAGCCCCAGCATTTT
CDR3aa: CASSIEREGQPQHF

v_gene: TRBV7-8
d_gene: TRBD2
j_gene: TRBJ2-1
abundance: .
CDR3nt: TGTGCCAGCAGCTCTCCAGGGGCGTCTAGCGGGAGTTGGGTCAATGAGCAGTTCTTC
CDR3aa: CASSSPGASSGSWVNEQFF

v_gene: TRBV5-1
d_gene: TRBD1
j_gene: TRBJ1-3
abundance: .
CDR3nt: TGCGCCAGCAGCTCCGGGACAGTCGTTGGAAACACCATATATTTT
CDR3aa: CASSSGTVVGNTIYF

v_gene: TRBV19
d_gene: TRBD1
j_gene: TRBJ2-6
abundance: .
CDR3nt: TGTGCCAGTACTCTATTACAGGGGACTGGGGCCAACGTCCTGACTTTC
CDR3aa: CASTLLQGTGANVLTF

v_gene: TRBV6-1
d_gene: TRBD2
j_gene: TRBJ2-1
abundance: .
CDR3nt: TGTGCCAGCAGTGGAGAGGAGCGGGGGTTCGCCTACAATGAGCAGTTCTTC
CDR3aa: CASSGEERGFAYNEQFF

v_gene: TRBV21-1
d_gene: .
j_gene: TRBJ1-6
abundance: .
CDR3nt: TGTGCCAGCAGCAAAGCGAAGGACAGGGGTAAATCACCCCTCCACTTT
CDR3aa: CASSKAKDRGKSPLHF

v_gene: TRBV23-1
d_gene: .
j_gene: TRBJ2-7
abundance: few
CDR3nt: TGCGCCAGCAGTCACACCTACGAGCAGTACTTC
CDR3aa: CASSHTYEQYF

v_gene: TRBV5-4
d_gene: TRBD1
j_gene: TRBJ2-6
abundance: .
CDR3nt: TGTGCCAGCAGCTCAGGGGGTCGTGGGGCCAACGTCCTGACTTTC
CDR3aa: CASSSGGRGANVLTF

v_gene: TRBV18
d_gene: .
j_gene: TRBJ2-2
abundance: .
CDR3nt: TGTGCCAGCTCACCCCAGGGGAACACCGGGGAGCTGTTTTTT
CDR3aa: CASSPQGNTGELFF

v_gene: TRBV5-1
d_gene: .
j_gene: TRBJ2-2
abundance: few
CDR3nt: TGCGCCAGCAGCCCGGGCTTGGGACAGAACACCGGGGAGCTGTTTTTT
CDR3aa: CASSPGLGQNTGELFF

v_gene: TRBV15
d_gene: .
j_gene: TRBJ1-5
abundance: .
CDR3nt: TGTGCCACCAGCAGAGAAACAGGGACGGGCAATCAGCCCCAGCATTTT
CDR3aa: CATSRETGTGNQPQHF

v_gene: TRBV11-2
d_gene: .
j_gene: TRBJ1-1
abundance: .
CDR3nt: TGTGCCAGCAGCCTGACGGGGGACGGGAACACTGAAGCTTTCTTT
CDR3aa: CASSLTGDGNTEAFF

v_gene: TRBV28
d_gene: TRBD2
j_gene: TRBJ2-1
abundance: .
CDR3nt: TGTGCCAGTATTGAGCGGGGACTACGCTCCTACAATGAGCAGTTCTTC
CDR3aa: CASIERGLRSYNEQFF

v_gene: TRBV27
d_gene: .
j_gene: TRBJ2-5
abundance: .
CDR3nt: TGTGCCAGCAGTTTCAGGGGTGGCCAAGAGACCCAGTACTTC
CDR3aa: CASSFRGGQETQYF

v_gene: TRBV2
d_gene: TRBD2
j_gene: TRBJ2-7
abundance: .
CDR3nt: TGTGCCAGCTCGGCGGGAGACTACGAGCAGTACTTC
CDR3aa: CASSAGDYEQYF

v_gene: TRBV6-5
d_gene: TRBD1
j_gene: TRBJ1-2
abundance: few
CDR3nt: TGTGCCAGCAGACAGGGGCCCTATGGCTACACCTTC
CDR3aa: CASRQGPYGYTF

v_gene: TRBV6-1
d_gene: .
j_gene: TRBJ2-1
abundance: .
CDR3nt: TGTGCCAGCAGTTTAGACAGCTACAATGAGCAGTTCTTC
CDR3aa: CASSLDSYNEQFF

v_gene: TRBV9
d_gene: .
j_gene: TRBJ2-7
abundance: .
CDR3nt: TGTGCCAGCAGCGTAGGGACATTACTAAGCTCCGAGCAGTACTTC
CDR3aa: CASSVGTLLSSEQYF

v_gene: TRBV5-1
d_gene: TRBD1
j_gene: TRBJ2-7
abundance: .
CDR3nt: TGCGCCAGCAGCCAGACAGGGGGCGAGCAGTACTTC
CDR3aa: CASSQTGGEQYF

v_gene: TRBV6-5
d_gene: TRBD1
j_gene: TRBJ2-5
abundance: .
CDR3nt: TGTGCCAGCAGTTACCTGGGACAGTACCAAGAGACCCAGTACTTC
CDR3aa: CASSYLGQYQETQYF

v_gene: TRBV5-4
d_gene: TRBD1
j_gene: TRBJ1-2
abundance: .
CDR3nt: TGTGCCAGCAGCTCGAACCCTACACAGGGGCGTTTTAACTATGGCTACACCTTC
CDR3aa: CASSSNPTQGRFNYGYTF

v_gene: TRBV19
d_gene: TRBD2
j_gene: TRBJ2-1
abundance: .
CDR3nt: TGTGCCAGTAGTGGAGAGGGACTACTCATGGATGAGCAGTTCTTC
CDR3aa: CASSGEGLLMDEQFF

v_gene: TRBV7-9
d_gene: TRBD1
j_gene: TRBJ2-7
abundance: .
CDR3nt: TGTGCCAGCAGCCCAGGGACAGGGGATTCTTACGAGCAGTACTTC
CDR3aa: CASSPGTGDSYEQYF

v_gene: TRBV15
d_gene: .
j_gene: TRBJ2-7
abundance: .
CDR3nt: TGTGCCACCAGCAGAGATCCAGCGACGTCGTACGAGCAGTACTTC
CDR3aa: CATSRDPATSYEQYF

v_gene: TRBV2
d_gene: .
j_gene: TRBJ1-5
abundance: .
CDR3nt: TGTGCCAGCACCCCAAGGGGTTATAGCAATCAGCCCCAGCATTTT
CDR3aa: CASTPRGYSNQPQHF

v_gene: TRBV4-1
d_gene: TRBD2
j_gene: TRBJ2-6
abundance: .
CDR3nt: TGCGCCAGCAGCCAAACCGGGACTAGCTCCTCTGGGGCCAACGTCCTGACTTTC
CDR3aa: CASSQTGTSSSGANVLTF

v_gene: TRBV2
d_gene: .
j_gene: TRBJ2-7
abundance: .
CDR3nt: TGTGCCAGGGGGACATCCTCGGGCTACGAGCAGTACTTC
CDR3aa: CARGTSSGYEQYF

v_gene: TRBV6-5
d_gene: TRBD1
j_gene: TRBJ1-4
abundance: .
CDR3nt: TGTGCCAGCAGTCCTCGGGACAGTAGAGAAAAACTGTTTTTT
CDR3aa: CASSPRDSREKLFF

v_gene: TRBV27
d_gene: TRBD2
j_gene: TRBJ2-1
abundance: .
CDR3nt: TGTGCCAGCAGTTCGCAGAAACTAGCGGGAGGGCCCAATGAGCAGTTCTTC
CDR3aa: CASSSQKLAGGPNEQFF

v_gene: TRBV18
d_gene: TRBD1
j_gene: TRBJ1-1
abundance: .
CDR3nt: TGTGCCAGCCAAAAACAGGGGGCGAGGGACACTGAAGCTTTCTTT
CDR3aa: CASQKQGARDTEAFF

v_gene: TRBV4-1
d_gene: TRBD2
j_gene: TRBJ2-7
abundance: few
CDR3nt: TGCGCCAGCAGAAGTTTAGATCAAGCGGGAGTGTTTTACGAGCAGTACTTC
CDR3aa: CASRSLDQAGVFYEQYF

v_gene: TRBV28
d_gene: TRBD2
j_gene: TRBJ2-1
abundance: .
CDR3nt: TGTGCCAGCAGTTTATGGGGGACTAGCGGGAACAATGAGCAGTTCTTC
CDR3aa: CASSLWGTSGNNEQFF